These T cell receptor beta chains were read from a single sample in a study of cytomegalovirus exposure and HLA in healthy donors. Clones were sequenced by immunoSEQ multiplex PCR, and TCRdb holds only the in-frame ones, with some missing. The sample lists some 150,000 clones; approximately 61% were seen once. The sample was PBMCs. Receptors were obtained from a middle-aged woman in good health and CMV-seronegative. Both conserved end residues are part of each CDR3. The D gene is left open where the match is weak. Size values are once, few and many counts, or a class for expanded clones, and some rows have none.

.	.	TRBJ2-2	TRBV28	CASSAPEGRNTGELFF	TGTGCCAGCAGTGCGCCGGAGGGTAGGAACACCGGGGAGCTGTTTTTT
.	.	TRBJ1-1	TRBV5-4	CASSPSGSTEAFF	TGTGCCAGCAGCCCCTCAGGGTCCACTGAAGCTTTCTTT
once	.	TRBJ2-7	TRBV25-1	CAGLREPAYEQYF	TGTGCCGGTCTCCGGGAGCCAGCCTACGAGCAGTACTTC
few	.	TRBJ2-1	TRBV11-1	CASSLRGHDNEQFF	TGTGCCAGCAGCTTAAGGGGACACGACAATGAGCAGTTCTTC
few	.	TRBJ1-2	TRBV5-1	CASSLGPRSYGYTF	TGCGCCAGCAGCTTGGGACCGAGGAGCTATGGCTACACCTTC
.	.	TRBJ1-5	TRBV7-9	CASSLSSAANQPQHF	TGTGCCAGCAGCTTATCCAGCGCAGCCAATCAGCCCCAGCATTTT
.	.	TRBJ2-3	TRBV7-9	CASSTRGGDTDTQYF	TGTGCCAGCAGCACCCGCGGAGGGGACACAGATACGCAGTATTTT
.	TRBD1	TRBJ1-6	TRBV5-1	CASSLVGKGQNNSPLHF	TGCGCCAGCAGCTTGGTGGGAAAGGGACAGAATAATTCACCCCTCCACTTT
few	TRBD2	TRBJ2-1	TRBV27	CASSFSTSGGATYNEQFF	TGTGCCAGCAGTTTTTCGACTAGCGGGGGAGCTACATACAATGAGCAGTTCTTC
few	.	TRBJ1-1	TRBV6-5	CASSYSGTSSDTEAFF	TGTGCCAGCAGTTACAGCGGGACAAGTTCTGACACTGAAGCTTTCTTT
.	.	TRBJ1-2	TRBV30	CAWSRRRGNYTF	TGTGCCTGGAGCCGGAGGCGCGGAAACTACACCTTC
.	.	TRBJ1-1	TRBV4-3	CASSQGQMNTEAFF	TGCGCCAGCAGCCAAGGACAGATGAACACTGAAGCTTTCTTT
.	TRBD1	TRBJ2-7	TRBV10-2	CASKPTGGSYEQYF	TGCGCCAGCAAACCGACAGGGGGTTCCTACGAGCAGTACTTC
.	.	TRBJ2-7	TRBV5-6	CASTGLRDGPYEQYF	TGTGCCAGCACCGGCCTCCGGGATGGACCTTACGAGCAGTACTTC
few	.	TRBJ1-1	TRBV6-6	CASSRRQAEAFF	TGTGCCAGCAGTCGCAGACAGGCGGAAGCTTTCTTT
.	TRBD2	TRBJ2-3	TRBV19	CASSPGTSGATDTQYF	TGTGCCAGTAGTCCAGGGACTAGCGGGGCCACAGATACGCAGTATTTT
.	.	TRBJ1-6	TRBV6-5	CASSRTVYNSPLHF	TGTGCCAGCAGTCGGACAGTTTATAATTCACCCCTCCACTTT
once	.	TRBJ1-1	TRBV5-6	CASSPGVGTEAFF	TGTGCCAGCAGCCCCGGGGTAGGGACTGAAGCTTTCTTT
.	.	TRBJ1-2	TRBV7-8	CASSQSGGRGYTF	TGTGCCAGCAGCCAGAGTGGAGGGCGTGGCTACACCTTC
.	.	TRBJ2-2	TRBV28	CASGTLSTGELFF	TGTGCCAGCGGGACACTCAGCACCGGGGAGCTGTTTTTT
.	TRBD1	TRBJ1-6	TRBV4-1	CASSQERDRAWTLHF	TGCGCCAGCAGCCAAGAAAGGGACAGGGCCTGGACCCTCCACTTT
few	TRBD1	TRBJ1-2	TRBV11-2	CASSLDLDRRDYGYTF	TGTGCCAGCAGCTTAGATCTGGACAGGAGGGACTATGGCTACACCTTC
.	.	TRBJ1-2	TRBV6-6	CASSYSALAENYGYTF	TGTGCCAGCAGTTACTCTGCTCTTGCAGAAAACTATGGCTACACCTTC
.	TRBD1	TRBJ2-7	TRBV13	CASTPAGTGSYEQYF	TGTGCCAGCACCCCGGCCGGGACAGGGTCCTACGAGCAGTACTTC
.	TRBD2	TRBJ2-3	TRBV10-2	CASSYPGGGTDTQYF	TGCGCCAGCAGTTATCCGGGGGGTGGGACAGATACGCAGTATTTT
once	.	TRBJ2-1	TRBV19	CASSRGGSYNEQFF	TGTGCCAGTAGTCGCGGGGGCAGCTACAATGAGCAGTTCTTC